These 14 T cell receptor beta chains originate from one sample sequenced in a study of a mutant IDH1 vaccine in newly diagnosed glioma. Using immunoSEQ multiplex PCR, the repertoire was profiled, and TCRdb retains in-frame clones only, with some absent. The sample has around 31,000 clones; around 78% are singletons. Stated time point: week 11, during vaccination. A single vaccine dose contained 300 ug of mutant IDH1 20-mer peptide, and topical imiquimod was used with it. The antigens these receptors bind are not known. Sequenced here: PBMCs, sampled from a glioma patient whose treatment included an IDH1 peptide vaccine. These receptors came from a man aged 25 to 45 with glioma.

In its sample, this clone was seen a few times. V gene TRBV4-1 combines with J gene TRBJ1-1, with no clear D. Between the trimmed V and J ends, which lost 4 bases and 5 bases, there was a span of 14 bases. There are 14 residues in the CDR3. CDR1 MGHRA and CDR2 YSYEKL come from the germline V gene. CDR3 DNA: TGCGCCAGCAGCCTTGAATCGGGTTGGACTGAAGCTTTCTTT. As protein: CASSLESGWTEAFF.

This sequence joins TRBV7-2 and TRBJ1-1; 8 bases align to TRBD1. The CDR3 extends over 16 amino acids. The germline V gene encodes CDR1 SGHTA and CDR2 FQGNSA. The V segment lost 1 base and the J segment 5 bases; nucleotides outside the gene matches: 9. The CDR3 is CASSLGAATGGTEAFF. In DNA form, the CDR3 reads TGTGCCAGCAGCTTAGGGGCCGCAACAGGGGGAACTGAAGCTTTCTTT.

This clone was picked up a small number of times. The CDR3 DNA reads as TGTGCCAGTAGTATTGAGGCAGATGGCAATCAGCCCCAGCATTTT. The encoded protein is CASSIEADGNQPQHF. V and J are TRBV19 and TRBJ1-5; no clear D gene. CDR1 is LNHDA and CDR2 is SQIVND in the germline V gene (reference sequence). The CDR3 is made up of 15 amino acids. Trimming cost V 3 bases and J 2 bases, with 11 bases left between them. Full variable domain (remainder filled in from reference TRBV19 and TRBJ1-5): DGGITQSPKYLFRKEGQNVTLSCEQNLNHDAMYWYRQDPGQGLRLIYYSQIVNDFQKGDIAEGYSVSREKKESFPLTVTSAQKNPTAFYLCASSIEADGNQPQHFGDGTRLSIL.

The sample holds one count of this clone. The V and J genes are TRBV30 and TRBJ1-3, with D perhaps matching TRBD1 (6 bases). This CDR3 comprises 14 residues. V was cut by 2 bases and J by 8 bases, with 16 bases left in between. The V gene's germline CDR1 is GTSNPN and CDR2 SVGIG (reference sequence). The CDR3 sequence: CAWSPGSSGDTIYF. The DNA for the CDR3 is TGTGCCTGGAGTCCGGGCTCGTCAGGGGACACCATATATTTT.

This clone has a handful of counts. The rearrangement links TRBV29-1 to TRBJ2-1, with 10 bases matching TRBD2. Trimming at V came to 4 bases and at J to 4 bases, leaving 7 bases not matched to a gene. This CDR3 is built from 15 residues. Per germline, CDR1 SQVTM and CDR2 ANQGSEA. The CDR3 region is CSVAGLADLYNEQFF. DNA of the CDR3: TGCAGCGTTGCCGGACTAGCGGATTTGTACAATGAGCAGTTCTTC.

This clone was seen a few times. This sequence joins TRBV30 and TRBJ1-2; no clear D. The CDR3 is made up of 12 amino acids. Trimming shortened V by 1 base and J by 4 bases, and 7 bases separated the two germline ends. CDR1 GTSNPN and CDR2 SVGIG come from the germline V gene (reference sequence). The CDR3 DNA reads as TGTGCCTGGAGTGGCGGCAGCTATGGCTACACCTTC. Translating gives CAWSGGSYGYTF.

The V call is TRBV2, the J call TRBJ2-6, with a weak D call TRBD2 (5 bases). This CDR3 comprises 16 residues. Trimming cost V 2 bases and J 0 bases, with 8 bases left between them. Germline V CDR1 and CDR2: SNHLY, FYNNEI. CDR3 DNA sequence: TGTGCCAGCAGTGAACGGGATTACTCTGGGGCCAACGTCCTGACTTTC. This sequence encodes CASSERDYSGANVLTF.

V gene TRBV6-1 combines with J gene TRBJ1-2, with D unresolved. Trimming removed 2 bases from V and 2 bases from J, with 9 bases in between. In germline, CDR1 is MNHNS, CDR2 SASEGT. The CDR3 extends over 14 amino acids. This CDR3 is CASSEMNSNYGYTF. The DNA for the CDR3 is TGTGCCAGCAGTGAAATGAACTCGAACTATGGCTACACCTTC.

The rearrangement links TRBV2 to TRBJ2-1; D uncertain. Trimming took off 4 bases at V and 5 bases at J, with 9 bases between the two ends. Germline CDR1 SNHLY, CDR2 FYNNEI. There are 13 residues in the CDR3. The CDR3 coding sequence is TGTGCCAGCAGTGCGTATCTAGACAATGAGCAGTTCTTC. It is translated as CASSAYLDNEQFF.

The chain joins TRBV19 to TRBJ1-1, with D possibly matching TRBD1 (6 bases). The CDR3 consists of 15 residues. The V end was cut by 4 bases, the J end by 8 bases, with 20 bases between. The germline V gene encodes CDR1 LNHDA and CDR2 SQIVND (reference sequence). CDR3 in amino acids: CASSSGTWEIPEAFF. The CDR3 DNA is TGTGCCAGTAGTAGTGGGACATGGGAGATACCCGAAGCTTTCTTT.

V gene TRBV30 combines with J gene TRBJ1-1; possible D gene TRBD1, 5 bases. Between the trimmed V and J ends, which lost 6 bases and 1 base, there was a span of 21 bases. This CDR3 has 16 residues. CDR1 GTSNPN and CDR2 SVGIG come from the germline V gene (reference sequence). The CDR3 sequence: CACRHPETATNTEAFF. The CDR3 DNA reads TGTGCCTGCCGCCATCCCGAGACAGCAACGAACACTGAAGCTTTCTTT.

V gene TRBV28 combines with J gene TRBJ1-2; TRBD1 is a possible D gene (6 bases). CDR3 length: 16 amino acids. The V gene lost 6 bases and the J gene lost 0 bases, with 17 bases spanning the gap. Germline CDR1 is MDHEN and CDR2 is SYDVKM. The CDR3 loop is CASSPRGFTSNYGYTF. CDR3 DNA: TGTGCCAGCAGCCCCAGGGGTTTCACTTCTAACTATGGCTACACCTTC.

V is TRBV7-2 and J is TRBJ2-3; D gene uncertain. The CDR3 contains 13 residues. V was cut by 2 bases and J by 5 bases, with 8 bases left in between. Per germline, CDR1 SGHTA and CDR2 FQGNSA. In DNA, the CDR3 is TGTGCCAGCAGCTTACAGCCCTTAGATACGCAGTATTTT. Amino acids: CASSLQPLDTQYF.

This clone was picked up a small number of times. This sequence joins TRBV5-5 and TRBJ1-1, with unresolved D. Trimming shortened V by 1 base and J by 2 bases, and 15 bases separated the two germline ends. This CDR3 is built from 16 residues. From germline, CDR1 is SGHKS and CDR2 YYEKEE (reference sequence). In DNA form, the CDR3 reads TGTGCCAGCAGCTTGCTCCCAGGTGGGTCAAACACTGAAGCTTTCTTT. This codes for CASSLLPGGSNTEAFF.